The rows below give T cell receptor beta chains drawn from one sample of a study of shared clonotypes between healthy human individuals. The assay was immunoSEQ multiplex PCR, and TCRdb's table has in-frame clones only and misses some. The sample records approximately 1.9 million clones, 80% to 95% being singletons. Sequencing used naive CD8+ T cells from PBMCs. The receptors originated from a man between 18 and 29 years old in good health. Some clones in this sample may be carry-over from other donors' samples. Each CDR3 is given with its conserved first and last residue. The D gene is left open where the match is weak. Only part of the rows carry a size: once, few, many, or a class if the clone is expanded.

V	J	size	D	DNA	CDR3
TRBV7-8	TRBJ1-1	few	NA	TGTGCCAGCAGCTTAGGATCAGGGACTGAAGCTTTCTTT	CASSLGSGTEAFF
TRBV2	TRBJ2-2	NA	TRBD1	TGTGCCAGCAGGGGGACAGGGGGCAGGTCCACCGGGGAGCTGTTTTTT	CASRGTGGRSTGELFF
TRBV10-3	TRBJ2-7	NA	TRBD2	TGTGCCATCAGTGACCCGGCTAGCGGGAGGAGTCCCCTCTCCTACGAGCAGTACTTC	CAISDPASGRSPLSYEQYF
TRBV11-3	TRBJ2-1	NA	NA	TGTGCCAGCAGCTCCAGGGGAAATGAGCAGTTCTTC	CASSSRGNEQFF
TRBV4-1	TRBJ2-4	NA	NA	TGCGCCAGCAGCCAAGTGACTCGCAACAACATTCAGTACTTC	CASSQVTRNNIQYF
TRBV9	TRBJ1-1	NA	NA	TGTGCCAGCAGCGGCGGGACAGAAGCTTTCTTT	CASSGGTEAFF
TRBV7-2	TRBJ2-1	NA	TRBD2	TGTGCCAGCAGCCCGCGACTAGCGCGGGAGTATGAGCAGTTCTTC	CASSPRLAREYEQFF
TRBV6-6	TRBJ2-2	NA	NA	TGTGCCAGCAGTTACTATTGGTCGGGGAACACCGGGGAGCTGTTTTTT	CASSYYWSGNTGELFF
TRBV4-3	TRBJ1-3	once	NA	TGCGCCAGCAGCCACCAAAAAGGCCCGAGGGGGAGCTCTGGAAACACCATATATTTT	CASSHQKGPRGSSGNTIYF
TRBV6-5	TRBJ1-2	once	TRBD1	TGTGCCAGCAGTTACGGGACAGGGGGATATGGCTACACCTTC	CASSYGTGGYGYTF
TRBV6-1	TRBJ2-2	NA	NA	TGTGCCAGCAGTGACCACAGGACCGGGGAGCTGTTTTTT	CASSDHRTGELFF
TRBV7-9	TRBJ1-2	NA	NA	TGTGCCAGCAGCTTAGGAAAAGGGGCGTTCGGCCATGGCTACACCTTC	CASSLGKGAFGHGYTF
TRBV7-9	TRBJ1-4	few	NA	TGTGCCAGCAGCCGGAGTGTTGTTAATGAAAAACTGTTTTTT	CASSRSVVNEKLFF
TRBV20-1	TRBJ2-7	NA	NA	TGCAGTGCTAGGGAATATCAAGAGCAGTACTTC	CSAREYQEQYF
TRBV13	TRBJ2-1	NA	NA	TGTGCCAGCAAAATTGGTCGGGCCTCCTACAATGAGCAGTTCTTC	CASKIGRASYNEQFF
TRBV6-6	TRBJ2-1	once	TRBD1	TGTGCCAGCAGTTACAAGACAGGGGAACCGTACAATGAGCAGTTCTTC	CASSYKTGEPYNEQFF
TRBV28	TRBJ2-7	NA	TRBD2	TGTGCCAGCAGCCGACCCCCCGGGACTAGCGAAGGGGCAGACGAGCAGTACTTC	CASSRPPGTSEGADEQYF
TRBV11-3	TRBJ2-5	NA	NA	TGTGCCAGCAGCGTAAATTGGGGGGAGACCCAGTACTTC	CASSVNWGETQYF
TRBV7-6	TRBJ2-7	once	TRBD2	TGTGCCAGCAGCTTAGGGCCGGGGGGGTACGAATTCTACGAGCAGTACTTC	CASSLGPGGYEFYEQYF
TRBV28	TRBJ2-2	NA	NA	TGTGCCAGCAGCCGGTTAGGGGGTAGGGAAGCCGGGGAGCTGTTTTTT	CASSRLGGREAGELFF
TRBV19	TRBJ2-5	NA	TRBD1	TGTGCCAGTAGTATAGAACAGGGGCAAGAGACCCAGTACTTC	CASSIEQGQETQYF
TRBV7-9	TRBJ2-7	NA	NA	TGTGCCAGCACACAACCGCCCCGCCAGGACGAGCAGTACTTC	CASTQPPRQDEQYF
TRBV28	TRBJ1-1	many	NA	TGTGCCAGCAGTTTAAGTCGGGGGACCGCTGAAGCTTTCTTT	CASSLSRGTAEAFF
TRBV9	TRBJ2-7	NA	NA	TGTGCCAGCAGCGTAGACAGGGCGGCCAACGAGCAGTACTTC	CASSVDRAANEQYF
TRBV10-2	TRBJ2-7	NA	NA	TGCGCCAGCAGACTTTTGGACGGAAGCTCCTACGAGCAGTACTTC	CASRLLDGSSYEQYF
TRBV6-5	TRBJ1-4	NA	NA	TGTGCCAGCATCCTAAGGTTCAGGGAGTCTGAAAAACTGTTTTTT	CASILRFRESEKLFF
TRBV11-2	TRBJ2-3	NA	TRBD2	TGTGCCAGCAGCGGTCGAACTAGCGGGCTGACAGATACGCAGTATTTT	CASSGRTSGLTDTQYF
TRBV7-8	TRBJ2-7	NA	TRBD2	TGTGCCAGCAGCTTAAGGTCCCCCGGGGGGGGTACCTACGAGCAGTACTTC	CASSLRSPGGGTYEQYF
TRBV7-9	TRBJ1-3	few	NA	TGTGCCAGCAGCACCGGTCGCGGAAACACCATATATTTT	CASSTGRGNTIYF
TRBV6-1	TRBJ2-7	NA	TRBD1	TGTGCCAGCAGCTACAGGGGCTACGAGCAGTACTTC	CASSYRGYEQYF
TRBV10-3	TRBJ2-3	NA	TRBD2	TGTGCCATCAGTGCGTCACTAGCGGGAGATGCAGATACGCAGTATTTT	CAISASLAGDADTQYF
TRBV15	TRBJ1-3	NA	NA	TGTGCCACCAGCAGAGATTACGAGATCATCTCTGGAAACACCATATATTTT	CATSRDYEIISGNTIYF
TRBV7-6	TRBJ1-4	NA	TRBD1	TGTGCCAGCAGCTCGACAGGGGGCGGTGAAAAACTGTTTTTT	CASSSTGGGEKLFF
TRBV4-1	TRBJ2-1	NA	NA	TGCGCCAGCAGCCCCGGGACATCCGGCTCCTACAATGAGCAGTTCTTC	CASSPGTSGSYNEQFF
TRBV4-1	TRBJ2-7	NA	TRBD1	TGCGCCAGCAGCCAGACCCACAGGGGACCCGAGCAGTACTTC	CASSQTHRGPEQYF
TRBV19	TRBJ2-1	NA	TRBD2	TGTGCCAGTAGTATCGGGTATCGGAGGGAGGGCGCATACAATGAGCAGTTCTTC	CASSIGYRREGAYNEQFF
TRBV5-1	TRBJ2-2	NA	NA	TGCGCCAGCAGCTTGCCCGGAGTAAGCGGGGAGCTGTTTTTT	CASSLPGVSGELFF
TRBV6-1	TRBJ2-7	NA	NA	TGTGCCAGCAGTGAGCCAGGGACGAGCAGCGAGCAGTACTTC	CASSEPGTSSEQYF
TRBV6-5	TRBJ2-1	NA	NA	TGTGCCAGCAGGGCGAGTCGCTACAATGAGCAGTTCTTC	CASRASRYNEQFF
TRBV27	TRBJ2-1	NA	NA	TGTGCCAGCAGTCAGGACCAAAACCACAATGAGCAGTTCTTC	CASSQDQNHNEQFF
TRBV9	TRBJ1-3	NA	NA	TGTGCCAGCAGCCAGGACAACACTCTCTCTGGAAACACCATATATTTT	CASSQDNTLSGNTIYF
TRBV6-6	TRBJ2-1	NA	NA	TGTGCCAGCAGTTCCCGGACTATTTTTGAAGATGAGCAGTTCTTC	CASSSRTIFEDEQFF
TRBV7-6	TRBJ2-5	NA	NA	TGTGCCAGCAGCCCGGGACTTTTCCAAGAGACCCAGTACTTC	CASSPGLFQETQYF
TRBV28	TRBJ2-7	NA	TRBD2	TGTGCCAGCAGTTTAGTGGGGGGACTAGCGGGAGGAAACTACGAGCAGTACTTC	CASSLVGGLAGGNYEQYF
TRBV6-6	TRBJ1-1	NA	NA	TGTGCCAGCAGTTACTCTGGGGTCGCTGAAGCTTTCTTT	CASSYSGVAEAFF